This TCR beta chain was obtained from a study of blood T cell repertoires in COVID-19. Study as a whole: Sources were T cells, B-cell-depleted T cells, or PBMCs; the material itself was cDNA or gDNA.

Methods used by the authors: Quantification of nucleated cells was approximated via reference gene primer amplification. The data were produced by immunoSEQ multiplex PCR, yet TCRdb's version contains in-frame clones alone and is incomplete. D and trimming were read from the DNA, whereas the V and J calls and clone size are those reported in that table. The table has roughly 250,000 clones, 75% to 90% seen once. Trimming at V came to 8 bases and at J to 8 bases, leaving 11 bases not matched to a gene. Per the germline V gene, CDR1 is MNHEY and CDR2 is SMNVEV (reference sequence). This CDR3 is built from 16 residues. Participants came from about two dozen US areas, aged roughly 18 to 90 years. Two negative PCRs, clearance, or symptom resolution were required of recovered Cohort 3 donors.

The chain couples TRBV27 to TRBJ2-2, with TRBD2 matching 13 bases. This receptor was obtained from a woman aged 45-60 years who had recovered from COVID-19. Sequenced input: PBMCs or T cells enriched from blood (not recorded which). CDR3 amino acids: CASWDSGLAGTGELFF. DNA for the CDR3: TGTGCCAGCTGGGACTCGGGACTAGCGGGAACTGGGGAGCTGTTTTTT.